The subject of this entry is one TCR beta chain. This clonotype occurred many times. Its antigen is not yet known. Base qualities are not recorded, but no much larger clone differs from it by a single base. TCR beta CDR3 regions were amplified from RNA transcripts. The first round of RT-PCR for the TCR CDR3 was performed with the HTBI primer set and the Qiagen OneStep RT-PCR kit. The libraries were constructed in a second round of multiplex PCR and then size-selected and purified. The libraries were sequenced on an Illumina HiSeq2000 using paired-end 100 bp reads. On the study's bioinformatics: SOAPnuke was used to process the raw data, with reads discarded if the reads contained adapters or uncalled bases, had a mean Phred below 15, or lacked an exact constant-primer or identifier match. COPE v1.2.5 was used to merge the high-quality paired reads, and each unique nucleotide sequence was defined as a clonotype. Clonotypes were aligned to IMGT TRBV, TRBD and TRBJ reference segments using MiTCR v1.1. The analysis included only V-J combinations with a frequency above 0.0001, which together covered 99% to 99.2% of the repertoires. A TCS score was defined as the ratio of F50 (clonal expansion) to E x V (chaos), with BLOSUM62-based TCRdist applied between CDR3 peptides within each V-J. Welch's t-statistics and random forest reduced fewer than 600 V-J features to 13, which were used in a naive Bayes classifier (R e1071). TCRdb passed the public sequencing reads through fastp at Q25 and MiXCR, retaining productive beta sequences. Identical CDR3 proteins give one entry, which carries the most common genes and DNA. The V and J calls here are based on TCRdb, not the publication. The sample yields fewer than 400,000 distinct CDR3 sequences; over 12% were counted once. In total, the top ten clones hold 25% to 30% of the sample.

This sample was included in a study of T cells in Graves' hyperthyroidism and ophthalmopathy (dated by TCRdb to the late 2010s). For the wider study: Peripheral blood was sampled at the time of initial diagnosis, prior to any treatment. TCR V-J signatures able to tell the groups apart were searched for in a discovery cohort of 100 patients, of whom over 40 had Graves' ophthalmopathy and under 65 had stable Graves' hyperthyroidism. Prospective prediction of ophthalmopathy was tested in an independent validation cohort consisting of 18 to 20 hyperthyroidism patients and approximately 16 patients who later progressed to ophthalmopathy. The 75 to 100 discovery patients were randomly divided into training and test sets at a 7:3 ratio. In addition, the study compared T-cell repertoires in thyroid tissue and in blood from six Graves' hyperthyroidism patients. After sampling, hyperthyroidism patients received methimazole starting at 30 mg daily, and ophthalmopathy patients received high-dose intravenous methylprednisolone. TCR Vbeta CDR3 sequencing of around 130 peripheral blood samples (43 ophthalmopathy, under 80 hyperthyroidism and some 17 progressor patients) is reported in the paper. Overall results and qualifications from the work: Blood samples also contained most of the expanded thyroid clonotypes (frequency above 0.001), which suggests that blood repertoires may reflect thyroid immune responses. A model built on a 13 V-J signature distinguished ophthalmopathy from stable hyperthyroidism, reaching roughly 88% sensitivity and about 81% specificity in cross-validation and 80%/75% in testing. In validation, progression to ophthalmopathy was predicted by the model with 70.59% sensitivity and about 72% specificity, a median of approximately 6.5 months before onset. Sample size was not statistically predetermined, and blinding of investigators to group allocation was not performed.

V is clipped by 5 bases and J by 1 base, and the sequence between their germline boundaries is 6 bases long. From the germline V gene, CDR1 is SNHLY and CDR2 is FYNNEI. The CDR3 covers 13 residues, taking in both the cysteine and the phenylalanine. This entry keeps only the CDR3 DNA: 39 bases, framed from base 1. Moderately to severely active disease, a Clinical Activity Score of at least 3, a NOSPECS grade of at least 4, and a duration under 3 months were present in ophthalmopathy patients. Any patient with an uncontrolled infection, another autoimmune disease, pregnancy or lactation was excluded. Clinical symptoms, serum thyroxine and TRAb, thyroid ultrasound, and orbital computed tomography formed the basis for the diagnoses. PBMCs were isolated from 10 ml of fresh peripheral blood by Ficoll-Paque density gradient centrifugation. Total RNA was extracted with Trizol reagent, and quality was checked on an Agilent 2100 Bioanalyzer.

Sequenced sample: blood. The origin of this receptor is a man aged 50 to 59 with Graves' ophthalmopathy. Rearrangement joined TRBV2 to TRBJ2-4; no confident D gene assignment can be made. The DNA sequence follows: TGTGCCAGCAGTCTGGTTGCCAAAAACATTCAGTACTTC. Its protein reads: CASSLVAKNIQYF.